Listed below are T cell receptor beta chains from one sample, sequenced in a study of T cells in Graves' hyperthyroidism and ophthalmopathy. TCRdb reprocessed the multiplex PCR reads via MiXCR and lists one record per CDR3 protein. In the table there are hundreds of thousands of distinct CDR3 sequences, 38% of which are singletons. The sequenced material came from blood. These receptors all come from a man aged 18 to 29 with Graves' hyperthyroidism. Each CDR3 is given with its conserved first and last residue. Each record gives: D gene, V gene, clone size, J gene, CDR3 protein, CDR3 DNA. A D gene is named only where the DNA matches it firmly. Size tells how often a clone was seen (once, few, many) or the class of an expanded clone, and some rows leave it out.

>TRBD1|TRBV7-6|many|TRBJ2-7
CASSLGGTESYEQYF
TGTGCCAGCAGCTTAGGGGGGACAGAATCCTACGAGCAGTACTTC
>NA|TRBV7-9|few|TRBJ1-5
CASSQAAVGNQPQHF
TGTGCCAGCAGCCAAGCCGCGGTTGGCAATCAGCCCCAGCATTTT
>NA|TRBV29-1|many|TRBJ2-7
CSVLGDGYEQYF
TGCAGCGTCTTGGGAGACGGATACGAGCAGTACTTC
>NA|TRBV7-6|NA|TRBJ2-5
CASSWAGAGLQETQYF
TGTGCCAGCAGCTGGGCCGGGGCAGGGCTACAAGAGACCCAGTACTTC
>NA|TRBV10-3|NA|TRBJ1-1
CATSAGTEAFF
TGTGCCACCTCAGCGGGCACTGAAGCTTTCTTT
>TRBD2|TRBV11-2|NA|TRBJ2-5
CASSPDRTSGERGETQYF
TGTGCCAGCAGCCCCGATAGGACTAGCGGGGAGAGGGGAGAGACCCAGTACTTC
>NA|TRBV12-3/TRBV12-4|NA|TRBJ1-5
CASSLARTAPNQPQHF
TGTGCCAGCAGTTTAGCGCGGACAGCTCCGAATCAGCCCCAGCATTTT
>NA|TRBV2|NA|TRBJ2-7
CASAASFLYEQYF
TGTGCCAGCGCTGCTTCCTTCCTATACGAGCAGTACTTC
>NA|TRBV25-1|NA|TRBJ1-1
CASRQSGTEAFF
TGTGCTAGCAGGCAGTCAGGCACTGAAGCTTTCTTT
>NA|TRBV19|few|TRBJ1-5
CASNSLDSNQPQHF
TGTGCCAGTAATTCTTTGGATAGCAATCAGCCCCAGCATTTT
>NA|TRBV12-3/TRBV12-4|many|TRBJ1-1
CASSLTRGATEAFF
TGTGCCAGCAGCCTAACGCGCGGGGCTACTGAAGCTTTCTTT
>NA|TRBV18|NA|TRBJ1-4
CASTRDRDEKLFF
TGTGCCAGCACTAGAGACCGGGATGAAAAACTGTTTTTT
>NA|TRBV10-3|NA|TRBJ2-1
CAISGSGMDEQFF
TGTGCCATCAGTGGGTCGGGGATGGATGAGCAGTTCTTC
>TRBD1|TRBV6-4|few|TRBJ2-5
CASSLGTGLQETQYF
TGTGCCAGCAGCTTGGGGACAGGGTTACAAGAGACCCAGTACTTC
>NA|TRBV7-9|NA|TRBJ1-1
CASSLGVNAEAFF
TGTGCCAGCAGCTTAGGCGTGAACGCTGAAGCTTTCTTT
>NA|TRBV29-1|NA|TRBJ1-3
CSVEEGDTIYF
TGCAGCGTTGAAGAGGGGGACACCATATATTTT
>NA|TRBV7-9|many|TRBJ1-2
CATFDARNYGYTF
TGTGCCACATTCGACGCCCGGAACTATGGCTACACCTTC
>NA|TRBV15|many|TRBJ1-4
CATSTDRSLPEKLFF
TGTGCCACCAGCACTGACCGTAGTCTTCCCGAAAAACTGTTTTTT
>TRBD1|TRBV5-1|few|TRBJ2-7
CASSLLTGPPYEQYF
TGCGCCAGCAGCTTGTTGACAGGGCCACCCTACGAGCAGTACTTC
>NA|TRBV12-3/TRBV12-4|NA|TRBJ1-5
CASSLSSGPGGGGNQPQHF
TGTGCCAGCAGTTTAAGCTCGGGGCCTGGGGGAGGGGGAAATCAGCCCCAGCATTTT
>NA|TRBV12-3/TRBV12-4|many|TRBJ2-6
CASRGAGANVLTF
TGTGCCAGCAGGGGAGCCGGGGCCAACGTCCTGACTTTC
>NA|TRBV20-1|many|TRBJ2-7
CSARPAASYEQYF
TGCAGTGCTAGACCGGCCGCGTCCTACGAGCAGTACTTC
>NA|TRBV24-1|many|TRBJ1-1
CATRSNMNTEAFF
TGTGCCACCCGATCCAATATGAACACTGAAGCTTTCTTT
>NA|TRBV7-9|NA|TRBJ1-1
CASSQGELVAFF
TGTGCCAGCAGCCAAGGGGAACTTGTAGCTTTCTTT
>NA|TRBV29-1|many|TRBJ2-7
CSTVEDTYEQYF
TGCAGCACTGTGGAGGACACCTACGAGCAGTACTTC
>NA|TRBV11-2|NA|TRBJ1-6
CASSLPLQDNSPLHF
TGTGCCAGCAGCTTACCTTTACAGGATAATTCACCCCTCCACTTT
>TRBD1|TRBV20-1|many|TRBJ1-1
CSASQGAEWTEAFF
TGCAGTGCGTCCCAGGGGGCAGAATGGACTGAAGCTTTCTTT
>NA|TRBV4-1|NA|TRBJ1-2
CASSPQEGQGGYGYTF
TGCGCCAGCAGCCCTCAGGAAGGGCAGGGAGGGTATGGCTACACCTTC
>NA|TRBV6-5|few|TRBJ1-2
CASSLLRESNYGYTF
TGTGCCAGCAGCCTACTCAGGGAATCTAACTATGGCTACACCTTC
>NA|TRBV7-8|few|TRBJ2-5
CASSSERWQRETQYF
TGTGCCAGCAGCTCAGAACGGTGGCAGAGAGAGACCCAGTACTTC
>TRBD2|TRBV7-6|few|TRBJ2-7
CASSLSGASGRYEQYF
TGTGCCAGCAGCCTCTCGGGGGCTAGCGGGAGATACGAGCAGTACTTC
>NA|TRBV7-2|NA|TRBJ2-3
CASSAQAALLDTQYF
TGTGCCAGCAGCGCACAAGCGGCCCTCCTGGATACGCAGTATTTT
>NA|TRBV29-1|NA|TRBJ1-1
CAWRANTEAFF
TGTGCCTGGAGGGCGAACACTGAAGCTTTCTTT
>TRBD1|TRBV20-1|many|TRBJ1-1
CSARVDTGGTEAFF
TGCAGTGCTAGAGTTGACACAGGGGGCACTGAAGCTTTCTTT
>TRBD1|TRBV7-9|NA|TRBJ1-3
CASSLPGQTTSGNTIYF
TGTGCCAGCAGCTTACCGGGACAGACTACCTCTGGAAACACCATATATTTT
>NA|TRBV12-3/TRBV12-4|NA|TRBJ1-1
CASSLLGTGAFF
TGTGCCAGCAGTTTACTAGGCACTGGAGCTTTCTTT
>NA|TRBV20-1|few|TRBJ2-7
CSAPGGERGYEQYF
TGCAGTGCCCCGGGAGGTGAGAGGGGGTACGAGCAGTACTTC
>NA|TRBV29-1|many|TRBJ1-3
CSGAGGDGNTIYF
TGCAGCGGTGCAGGAGGCGACGGAAACACCATATATTTT
>NA|TRBV7-9|few|TRBJ1-1
CASSLGPGTMNTEAFF
TGTGCCAGCAGCTTAGGTCCGGGGACCATGAACACTGAAGCTTTCTTT
>TRBD2|TRBV5-1|NA|TRBJ2-7
CASSPSGETGEQYF
TGCGCCAGCAGCCCTAGCGGGGAAACCGGGGAGCAGTACTTC
>TRBD1|TRBV20-1|NA|TRBJ1-6
CSAAGQGNSPLHF
TGCAGTGCGGCCGGACAGGGGAATTCACCCCTCCACTTT
>NA|TRBV19|NA|TRBJ2-7
CASSIEGMNYEQYF
TGTGCCAGTAGTATTGAAGGGATGAACTACGAGCAGTACTTC
>TRBD1|TRBV2|NA|TRBJ1-4
CASSYSPARGNEKLFF
TGTGCCAGCAGTTACTCCCCGGCCAGGGGGAATGAAAAACTGTTTTTT
>TRBD1|TRBV7-9|NA|TRBJ1-2
CASSPDRVSYGYTF
TGTGCCAGCAGCCCGGACAGGGTTTCCTATGGCTACACCTTC
>NA|TRBV15|many|TRBJ2-7
CATSSRKEQYF
TGTGCCACCAGCAGTAGGAAGGAGCAGTACTTC
>NA|TRBV9|NA|TRBJ1-1
CASSVGVGAEAFF
TGTGCCAGCAGCGTAGGAGTTGGGGCTGAAGCTTTCTTT
>TRBD1|TRBV20-1|NA|TRBJ1-6
CSLQGRGSPLHF
TGCAGCCTACAGGGGCGCGGGTCACCCCTCCACTTT
>TRBD1|TRBV7-2|once|TRBJ2-7
CASSWGTGQEQYF
TGTGCCAGCAGCTGGGGGACAGGGCAAGAGCAGTACTTC
>TRBD1|TRBV12-3/TRBV12-4|NA|TRBJ2-7
CASSPYRDRKGGTYEQYF
TGTGCCAGCAGTCCGTACCGGGACAGGAAAGGCGGGACCTACGAGCAGTACTTC
>NA|TRBV2|many|TRBJ1-1
CASRRDGEAFF
TGTGCCAGCAGACGGGACGGAGAAGCTTTCTTT
>NA|TRBV14|few|TRBJ2-5
CASSQDLVLPTQETQYF
TGTGCCAGCAGCCAAGATTTAGTCCTCCCGACCCAAGAGACCCAGTACTTC
>TRBD1|TRBV25-1|many|TRBJ2-2
CASYGQGNTGELFF
TGTGCCAGCTACGGACAGGGAAACACCGGGGAGCTGTTTTTT
>NA|TRBV2|many|TRBJ1-1
CASSTDGMNTEAFF
TGTGCCAGCAGTACCGACGGGATGAACACTGAAGCTTTCTTT
>NA|TRBV15|many|TRBJ1-1
CATSTELGGRATEAFF
TGTGCCACCAGCACCGAATTGGGGGGGAGGGCCACTGAAGCTTTCTTT